The 30 T cell receptor beta chains below come from one sample, sequenced in a study of blood T cell repertoires in COVID-19. Clones were read by immunoSEQ multiplex PCR, and TCRdb kept only the in-frame ones, dropping some. The repertoire holds some 120,000 clones, with around 89% as singletons. The sample taken for sequencing was peripheral blood. Every receptor here comes from a man in his fifties with acute or convalescent COVID-19.

CDR3 bases: TGTGCCAGCAGCCCCGGGACAGGGGGCGGTCAGCCCCAGCATTTT. Its protein is CASSPGTGGGQPQHF. This chain links TRBV2 with TRBJ1-5, with 12 bases that match TRBD1. Germline CDR1 and CDR2: SNHLY and FYNNEI. This CDR3 spans 15 amino acids. The V segment lost 6 bases and the J segment 6 bases; nucleotides outside the gene matches: 6.

This chain links TRBV18 with TRBJ2-3; TRBD2 aligns across 9 bases. Germline CDR1 reads KGHSH; CDR2 reads LQKENI. The CDR3 length is 15 residues. J was trimmed by 1 base and V by 5 bases; bases with no gene match: 4. DNA for the CDR3: TGTGCCAGCTCAGATTTAGCGGGAGGCACAGATACGCAGTATTTT. As protein: CASSDLAGGTDTQYF.

The chain links TRBV15 to TRBJ2-2, with 7 bases matching TRBD2. V was clipped by 3 bases and J by 6 bases; unmatched bases: 13. The CDR3 covers 17 residues. Germline loops: CDR1 LNHNV, CDR2 YYDKDF (reference sequence). CDR3 DNA sequence: TGTGCCACCAGCAGGGGGACGGCGGTGGGGAGGGCCGGGGAGCTGTTTTTT. It specifies CATSRGTAVGRAGELFF. Complete variable domain (other parts from reference TRBV15 and TRBJ2-2): DAMVIQNPRYQVTQFGKPVTLSCSQTLNHNVMYWYQQKSSQAPKLLFHYYDKDFNNEADTPDNFQSRRPNTSFCFLDIRSPGLGDTAMYLCATSRGTAVGRAGELFFGEGSRLTVL.

The CDR3, as DNA: TGTGCCAGCAGCTTAGGGGTCAGAGGGAGGGCCGACAATGAGCAGTTCTTC. Translated: CASSLGVRGRADNEQFF. The rearrangement joins TRBV11-3 to TRBJ2-1, with 7 bases aligning to TRBD2. This CDR3 is built from 17 residues. Germline V gene sequence: CDR1 SGHNT, CDR2 YENEEA. J lost 5 bases, V lost 1 base, and 11 bases had no gene match.

The chain is built from TRBV12-5 and TRBJ1-1; 8 bases agree with TRBD1. Germline V lookup: CDR1 LGHNT, CDR2 FRNRAP. CDR3 length equals 16 residues. J gave up 2 bases and V 2 bases, and 7 bases lay outside the gene matches. CDR3 amino acids: CASGLSSGQGNTEAFF. CDR3 bases: TGTGCTAGTGGTTTGTCCTCCGGACAGGGCAACACTGAAGCTTTCTTT.

The V and J genes are TRBV11-2 and TRBJ1-4; tentatively, D is TRBD1 (5 bases). Trimming left V 7 bases short and J 8 bases short, with 17 bases between. The germline CDR1 and CDR2 sequences are SGHAT and FQNNGV. The CDR3 contains 14 residues. Written as DNA, the CDR3 is TGTGCCAGCAACCTGGGAGGGGAGGGAGAAAAACTGTTTTTT. This translates into CASNLGGEGEKLFF.

This chain connects TRBV19 to TRBJ2-2; D not resolved. Germline CDR1 and CDR2: LNHDA and SQIVND (reference sequence). Trimming left V 3 bases short and J 4 bases short, with 6 bases between. CDR3 length: 13 residues. The CDR3 loop reads CASSITVTGELFF. The CDR3 nucleotides read TGTGCCAGTAGTATTACGGTCACCGGGGAGCTGTTTTTT.

The V call is TRBV7-9, the J call TRBJ1-1; 7 nucleotides match TRBD1. Per germline, CDR1 SEHNR and CDR2 FQNEAQ (reference sequence). Trimming at V came to 1 base and at J to 0 bases, leaving 5 bases not matched to a gene. This CDR3 has 16 residues. The CDR3: CASSLGTGPMNTEAFF. DNA for the CDR3: TGTGCCAGCAGCTTAGGGACAGGTCCGATGAACACTGAAGCTTTCTTT.

The chain recombines TRBV30 with TRBJ2-6; D gene unclear. Trimming shortened V by 3 bases and J by 3 bases, and 6 bases separated the two germline ends. This CDR3 is built from 13 residues. The germline V gene has CDR1 GTSNPN and CDR2 SVGIG (reference sequence). The CDR3: CAWRTHGANVLTF. The CDR3 DNA follows: TGTGCCTGGAGAACACATGGGGCCAACGTCCTGACTTTC.

This chain joins TRBV4-1 and TRBJ2-7, with 7 bases lining up with TRBD1. This CDR3 is built from 15 residues. V shed 1 base and J 4 bases; nucleotides not matched to a gene: 7. CDR1 and CDR2 from the germline V gene are MGHRA and YSYEKL. The CDR3 DNA sequence: TGCGCCAGCAGCCAAGTAGAGGGGGCAGGGTACGAGCAGTACTTC. It specifies CASSQVEGAGYEQYF.

This chain joins TRBV6-2 or TRBV6-3 and TRBJ2-1, with 11 bases identical to TRBD2. CDR1 and CDR2 from the germline V gene are MNHEY and SVGEGT. CDR3 length equals 16 residues. V lost 5 bases to trimming and J lost 3 bases; unmatched junction nucleotides: 6. CDR3: CASSGRLAGNYNEQFF. The CDR3 DNA reads as TGTGCCAGCAGTGGTCGACTAGCGGGAAACTACAATGAGCAGTTCTTC.

This chain uses TRBV5-4 with TRBJ2-5; D may be TRBD1 (5 bases). Per the germline V gene, CDR1 is SGHNT and CDR2 is YYREEE (reference sequence). Trimming left V 0 bases short and J 2 bases short, with 8 bases between. CDR3 size: 14 residues. The CDR3 DNA sequence: TGTGCCAGCAGCTTGGACAGGCATCAAGAGACCCAGTACTTC. Its protein product is CASSLDRHQETQYF. Variable domain in full (rest from reference TRBV5-4 and TRBJ2-5): ETGVTQSPTHLIKTRGQQVTLRCSSQSGHNTVSWYQQALGQGPQFIFQYYREEENGRGNFPPRFSGLQFPNYSSELNVNALELDDSALYLCASSLDRHQETQYFGPGTRLLVL.

The genes are TRBV19 and TRBJ2-2; D not resolved. The V end lost 3 bases, the J end lost 3 bases, and 8 bases lay between the germline ends. CDR3 size: 14 residues. Looked up from germline, CDR1 is LNHDA and CDR2 is SQIVND (reference sequence). The CDR3 sequence: CASSIGRHTGELFF. The CDR3 nucleotides read TGTGCCAGTAGTATCGGCAGGCACACCGGGGAGCTGTTTTTT.

This clone has just a few counts. One end of the junction varies from germline; a read error may be responsible. The V and J genes are TRBV18 and TRBJ1-4; D call uncertain. The CDR3 loop spans 15 amino acids. Germline V gene lookup returns CDR1 KGHSH and CDR2 LQKENI. The CDR3 here is CASSPSLTTNEKLFF. The DNA for the CDR3 is TGTGCCAGCTCACCATCTCTCACAACCAATGAAAAACTGTTTTTT.

The rearrangement uses TRBV6-2 or TRBV6-3 and TRBJ2-7; TRBD2 matches at 14 bases. This CDR3 spans 18 amino acids. V gave up 5 bases and J gave up 0 bases; unmatched junction bases: 9. Germline-derived CDR1 and CDR2 are MNHEY and SVGEGT. For the CDR3, the DNA is TGTGCCAGCAGTCGCCGACTAGCGGGAGGGCCGGGCTCCTACGAGCAGTACTTC. This codes for CASSRRLAGGPGSYEQYF.

The V gene is TRBV6-1, the J gene TRBJ2-7; D might be TRBD1 (5 bases). Germline lookup yields CDR1 MNHNS and CDR2 SASEGT. The germline V and J ends were trimmed by 3 bases and 2 bases, with 8 bases remaining between them. This CDR3 region has 13 residues. This chain's CDR3 is CASSDDSPYEQYF. CDR3 DNA: TGTGCCAGCAGTGATGACAGTCCCTACGAGCAGTACTTC.

The chain uses TRBV7-9 and TRBJ2-3; 10 bases are a match to TRBD2. V was clipped by 7 bases and J by 3 bases; unmatched bases: 7. CDR1 SEHNR and CDR2 FQNEAQ come from the germline V gene (reference sequence). The CDR3 is 15 residues long. The CDR3 DNA follows: TGTGCCAGCAACAAAGCGGGAGGGAATACAGATACGCAGTATTTT. Its protein is CASNKAGGNTDTQYF.

This chain links TRBV19 with TRBJ2-3, with a possible D match to TRBD1 (6 bases). Trimming shortened V by 5 bases and J by 4 bases, and 13 bases separated the two germline ends. Germline CDR1 is LNHDA and CDR2 is SQIVND (reference sequence). The CDR3 runs to 14 residues. CDR3: CASSLRGRSDTQYF. CDR3 DNA sequence: TGTGCCAGTAGTCTGAGGGGGAGATCAGATACGCAGTATTTT.

The chain combines TRBV7-9 with TRBJ2-1; 9 bases are a match to TRBD2. Germline CDR1 reads SEHNR; CDR2 reads FQNEAQ (reference sequence). V trimming: 5 bases; J trimming: 10 bases; junction bases outside the gene matches: 15. The CDR3 has 16 amino acids. CDR3 amino acids: CASSARGKREVGEQFF. The DNA for the CDR3 is TGTGCCAGCAGCGCCCGGGGGAAGCGGGAGGTTGGCGAGCAGTTCTTC.

This clone was counted between two and nine times. The chain has TRBV19 and TRBJ2-7; possibly TRBD2 for D (5 bases). With 11 bases removed from V and 5 bases from J, the gap between germline ends came to 10 bases. The CDR3 has 10 amino acids. Germline V gene lookup returns CDR1 LNHDA and CDR2 SQIVND (reference sequence). CDR3 DNA sequence: TGTGCCTCCGGGGAGCACGAGCAGTACTTC. It yields the protein CASGEHEQYF.

CDR3 region: CASTGRNEQFF. The CDR3 bases are TGTGCCAGCACAGGGAGGAATGAGCAGTTCTTC. This chain joins TRBV11-2 and TRBJ2-1; possible D gene TRBD2, 6 bases. In germline, CDR1 is SGHAT, CDR2 FQNNGV. Trimming removed 7 bases from V and 7 bases from J, with 8 bases in between. The CDR3 is 11 residues long.

This CDR3 reads CASSPGQVQFF. DNA for the CDR3: TGTGCCAGCAGCCCCGGACAGGTGCAGTTCTTC. The chain employs TRBV3-1 (or the pseudogene TRBV3-2) and TRBJ2-1, with 7 bases that match TRBD1. V lost 4 bases and J lost 12; bases outside the gene matches: 3. The CDR3 loop spans 11 amino acids. Per the germline V gene, CDR1 is LGHDT and CDR2 is YNNKEL (reference sequence).

The CDR3 nucleotides are TGTGCCAGCAGCGCGACAGGGGGCGTGGATGAGCAGTTCTTC. Encoded protein: CASSATGGVDEQFF. The rearrangement joins TRBV6-4 to TRBJ2-1; 10 bases are shared with TRBD1. CDR1 MRHNA and CDR2 SNTAGT come from the germline V gene. The V gene end was trimmed by 6 bases and the J gene end by 8 bases; junction bases not matched to a gene: 7. The CDR3 spans 14 residues.

The CDR3 reads CASSVGGGAGETQYF. The CDR3, as DNA: TGTGCCAGCAGCGTAGGGGGCGGGGCTGGGGAGACCCAGTACTTC. The rearrangement uses TRBV9 and TRBJ2-5; D is possibly TRBD2 (6 bases). The V end lost 0 bases, the J end lost 5 bases, and 14 bases lay between the germline ends. Germline lookup yields CDR1 SGDLS and CDR2 YYNGEE. This CDR3 has 15 residues. Based on the CDR3 plus reference TRBV9 and TRBJ2-5, the full variable domain is DSGVTQTPKHLITATGQRVTLRCSPRSGDLSVYWYQQSLDQGLQFLIQYYNGEERAKGNILERFSAQQFPDLHSELNLSSLELGDSALYFCASSVGGGAGETQYFGPGTRLLVL.

The chain couples TRBV5-1 to TRBJ1-1; no clear D gene. Germline V gene data show CDR1 as SGHRS and CDR2 as YFSETQ. V dropped 3 bases and J dropped 0 bases, with 6 bases sitting between them. CDR3 length: 13 residues. The CDR3 nucleotides are TGCGCCAGCAGCTCGTTATTGAACACTGAAGCTTTCTTT. This codes for CASSSLLNTEAFF.

The chain is built from TRBV7-7 and TRBJ2-3; D gene ambiguous. V lost 4 bases to trimming and J lost 10 bases, with 15 bases between them. Germline V gene data show CDR1 as SSHAT and CDR2 as FNYEAQ (reference sequence). This CDR3 region has 13 residues. CDR3 in DNA: TGTGCCAGCAGCTCGCTCGCGGAAGGCCCGCAGTATTTT. Amino acid sequence: CASSSLAEGPQYF.

CDR3 nucleotide sequence: TGTGCCAGCAGCTCAGAGGGCCGGCAAGAGACCCAGTACTTC. Translating gives CASSSEGRQETQYF. The chain carries TRBV9 and TRBJ2-5; tentative D call: TRBD2 (5 bases). V gave up 4 bases and J gave up 2 bases, with 12 bases separating them. From germline, CDR1 is SGDLS and CDR2 YYNGEE. The CDR3 runs 14 residues. The whole variable domain, filled in from reference TRBV9 and TRBJ2-5, reads DSGVTQTPKHLITATGQRVTLRCSPRSGDLSVYWYQQSLDQGLQFLIQYYNGEERAKGNILERFSAQQFPDLHSELNLSSLELGDSALYFCASSSEGRQETQYFGPGTRLLVL.

The rearrangement uses TRBV18 and TRBJ1-6; D unclear. Germline CDR1 KGHSH, CDR2 LQKENI. Trimming took off 3 bases at V and 4 bases at J, with 10 bases between the two ends. This CDR3 region has 15 residues. The CDR3 DNA sequence: TGTGCCAGCTCACCCCCGGGAGGGTATAATTCACCCCTCCACTTT. Its protein product is CASSPPGGYNSPLHF.

This clone was seen a few times. J is TRBJ2-7 and V is TRBV6-5, with 7 positions matching TRBD1. With 0 bases clipped from V and 6 bases from J, the junction kept 8 bases outside the gene matches. Germline V gene data show CDR1 as MNHEY and CDR2 as SVGAGI. This CDR3 has 15 amino acids. The CDR3 here is CASSYSKGQPSEQYF. For the CDR3, the DNA is TGTGCCAGCAGTTACTCGAAGGGACAGCCTTCCGAGCAGTACTTC.

The V and J genes are TRBV11-2 and TRBJ2-3; D remains ambiguous. Germline V lookup: CDR1 SGHAT, CDR2 FQNNGV. CDR3 length: 12 residues. V was cut by 5 bases and J by 6 bases, with 9 bases left in between. The CDR3 sequence is CASSQTRDTQYF. The CDR3 DNA follows: TGTGCCAGCAGCCAAACCCGGGATACGCAGTATTTT.